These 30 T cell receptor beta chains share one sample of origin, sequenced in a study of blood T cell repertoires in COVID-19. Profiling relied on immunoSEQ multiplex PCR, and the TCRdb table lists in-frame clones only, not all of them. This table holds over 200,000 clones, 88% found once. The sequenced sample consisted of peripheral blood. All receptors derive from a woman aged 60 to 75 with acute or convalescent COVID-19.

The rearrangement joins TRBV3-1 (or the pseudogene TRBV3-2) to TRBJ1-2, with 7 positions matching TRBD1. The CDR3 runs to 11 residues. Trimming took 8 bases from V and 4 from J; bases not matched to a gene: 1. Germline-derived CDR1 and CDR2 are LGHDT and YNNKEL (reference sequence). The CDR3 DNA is TGTGCCAGCCGGGACAGCTATGGCTACACCTTC. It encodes CASRDSYGYTF.

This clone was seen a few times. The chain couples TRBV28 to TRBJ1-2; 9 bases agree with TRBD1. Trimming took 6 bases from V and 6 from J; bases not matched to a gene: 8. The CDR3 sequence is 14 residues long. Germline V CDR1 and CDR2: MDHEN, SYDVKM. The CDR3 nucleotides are TGTGCCAGCAGCCAGAGGACAGGGGTTAATGGCTACACCTTC. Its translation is CASSQRTGVNGYTF.

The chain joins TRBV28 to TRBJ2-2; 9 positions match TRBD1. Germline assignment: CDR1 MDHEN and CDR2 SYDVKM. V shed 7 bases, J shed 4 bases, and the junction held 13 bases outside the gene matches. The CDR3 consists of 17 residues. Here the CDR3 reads CASTGNRGRITTGELFF. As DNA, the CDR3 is TGTGCCAGCACAGGAAACAGGGGGCGCATTACCACCGGGGAGCTGTTTTTT.

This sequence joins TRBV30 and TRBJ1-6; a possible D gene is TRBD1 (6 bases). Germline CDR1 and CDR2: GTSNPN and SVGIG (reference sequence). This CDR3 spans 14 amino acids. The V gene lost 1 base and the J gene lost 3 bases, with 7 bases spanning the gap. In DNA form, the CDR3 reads TGTGCCTGGAGTGCGACAGGCTATAATTCACCCCTCCACTTT. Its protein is CAWSATGYNSPLHF.

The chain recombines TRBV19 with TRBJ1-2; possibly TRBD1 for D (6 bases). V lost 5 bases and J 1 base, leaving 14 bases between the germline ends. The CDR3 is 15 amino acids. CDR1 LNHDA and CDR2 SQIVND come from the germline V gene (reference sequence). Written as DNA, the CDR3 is TGTGCCAGTAGTTTCCGGCAGGGGATTAACTATGGCTACACCTTC. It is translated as CASSFRQGINYGYTF.

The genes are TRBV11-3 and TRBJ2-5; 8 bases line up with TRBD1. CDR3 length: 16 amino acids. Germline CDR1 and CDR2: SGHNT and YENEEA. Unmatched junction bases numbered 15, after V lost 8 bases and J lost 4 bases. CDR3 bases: TGTGCCAGCTCCCCCGACAGGGGAGGTATAGGAGAGACCCAGTACTTC. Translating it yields CASSPDRGGIGETQYF.

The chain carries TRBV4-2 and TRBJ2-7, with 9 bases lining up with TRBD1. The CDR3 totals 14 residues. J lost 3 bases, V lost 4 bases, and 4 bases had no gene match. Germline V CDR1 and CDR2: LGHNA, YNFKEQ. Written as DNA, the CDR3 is TGTGCCAGCAGCCGACGGGACAGGGACTACGAGCAGTACTTC. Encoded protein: CASSRRDRDYEQYF.

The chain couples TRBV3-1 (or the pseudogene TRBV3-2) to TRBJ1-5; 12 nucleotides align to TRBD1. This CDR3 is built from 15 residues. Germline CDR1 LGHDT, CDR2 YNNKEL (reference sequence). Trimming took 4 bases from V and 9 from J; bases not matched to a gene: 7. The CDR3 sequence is CASSPGQGAVLPQHF. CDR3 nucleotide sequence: TGTGCCAGCAGCCCGGGACAGGGGGCGGTTCTGCCCCAGCATTTT.

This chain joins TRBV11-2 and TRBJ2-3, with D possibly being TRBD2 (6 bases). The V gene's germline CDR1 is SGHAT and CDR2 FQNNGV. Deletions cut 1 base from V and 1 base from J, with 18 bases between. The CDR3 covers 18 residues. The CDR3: CASSLAHSGRLGTDTQYF. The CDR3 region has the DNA TGTGCCAGCAGCTTAGCACATTCAGGGAGGTTGGGCACAGATACGCAGTATTTT.

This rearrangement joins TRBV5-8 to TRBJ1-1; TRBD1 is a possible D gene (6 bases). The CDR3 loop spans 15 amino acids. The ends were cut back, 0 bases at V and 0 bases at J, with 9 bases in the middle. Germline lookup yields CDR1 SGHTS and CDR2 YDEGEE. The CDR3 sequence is CASSLEPGVNTEAFF. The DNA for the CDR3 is TGTGCCAGCAGCTTGGAACCAGGGGTGAACACTGAAGCTTTCTTT.

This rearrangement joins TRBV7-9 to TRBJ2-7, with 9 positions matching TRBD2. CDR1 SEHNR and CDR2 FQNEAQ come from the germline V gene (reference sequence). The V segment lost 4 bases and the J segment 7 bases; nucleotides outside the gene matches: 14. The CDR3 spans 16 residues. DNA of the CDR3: TGTGCCAGCAGCTCGCCTATAGCGGGAGTTTGGGGGGAGCAGTACTTC. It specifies CASSSPIAGVWGEQYF. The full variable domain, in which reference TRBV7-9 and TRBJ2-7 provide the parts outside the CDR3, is DTGVSQNPRHKITKRGQNVTFRCDPISEHNRLYWYRQTLGQGPEFLTYFQNEAQLEKSRLLSDRFSAERPKGSFSTLEIQRTEQGDSAMYLCASSSPIAGVWGEQYFGPGTRLTVT.

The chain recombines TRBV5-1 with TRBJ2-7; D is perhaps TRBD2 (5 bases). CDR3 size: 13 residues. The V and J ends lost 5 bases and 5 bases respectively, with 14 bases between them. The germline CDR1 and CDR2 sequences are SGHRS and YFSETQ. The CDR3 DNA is TGCGCCAGCAGTCACGGGAAGGCCCACGAGCAGTACTTC. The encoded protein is CASSHGKAHEQYF.

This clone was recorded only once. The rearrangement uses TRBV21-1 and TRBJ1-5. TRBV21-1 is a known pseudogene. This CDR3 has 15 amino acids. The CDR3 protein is CASSKAGHPNQPQHF. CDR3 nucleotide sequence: TGTGCCAGCAGCAAAGCCGGTCATCCAAATCAGCCCCAGCATTTT.

DNA for the CDR3: TGTGCCAGCACCTCCTCGCCGGGACAGGGGAGGGAAAAACTGTTTTTT. It yields the protein CASTSSPGQGREKLFF. The genes are TRBV28 and TRBJ1-4; 10 bases align to TRBD1. CDR3 length equals 16 residues. The germline V gene encodes CDR1 MDHEN and CDR2 SYDVKM. Germline trimming cut 7 bases from V and 8 bases from J; bases unmatched to any gene: 13. The full variable domain, completed using reference TRBV28 and TRBJ1-4, is DVKVTQSSRYLVKRTGEKVFLECVQDMDHENMFWYRQDPGLGLRLIYFSYDVKMKEKGDIPEGYSVSREKKERFSLILESASTNQTSMYLCASTSSPGQGREKLFFGSGTQLSVL.

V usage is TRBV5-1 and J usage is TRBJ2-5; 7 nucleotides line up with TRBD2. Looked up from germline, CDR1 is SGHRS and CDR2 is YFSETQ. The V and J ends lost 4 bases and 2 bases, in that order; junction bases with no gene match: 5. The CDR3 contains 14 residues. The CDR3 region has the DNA TGCGCCAGCAGCATTGGGACTATTCAAGAGACCCAGTACTTC. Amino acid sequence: CASSIGTIQETQYF.

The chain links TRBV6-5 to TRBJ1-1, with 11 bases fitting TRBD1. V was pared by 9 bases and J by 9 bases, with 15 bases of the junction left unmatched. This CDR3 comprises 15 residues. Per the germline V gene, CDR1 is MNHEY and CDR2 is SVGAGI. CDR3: CASTREGQGEVKAFF. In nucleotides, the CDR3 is TGTGCCAGTACTCGCGAGGGACAGGGGGAGGTGAAAGCTTTCTTT.

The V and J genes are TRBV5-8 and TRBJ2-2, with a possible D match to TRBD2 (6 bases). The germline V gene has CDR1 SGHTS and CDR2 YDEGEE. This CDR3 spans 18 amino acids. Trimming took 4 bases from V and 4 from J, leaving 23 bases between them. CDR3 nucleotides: TGTGCCAGCAGCCATGTCGGCTACGGGAGAAGCGGCACCGGGGAGCTGTTTTTT. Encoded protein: CASSHVGYGRSGTGELFF.

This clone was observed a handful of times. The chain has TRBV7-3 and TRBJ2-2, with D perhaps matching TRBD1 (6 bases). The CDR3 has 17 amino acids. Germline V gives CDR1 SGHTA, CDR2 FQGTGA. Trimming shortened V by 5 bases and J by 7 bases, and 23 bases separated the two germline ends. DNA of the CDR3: TGTGCCAGCAGCCAACGGGTGAGCAGGGGTTTTAGCGGGGAGCTGTTTTTT. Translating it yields CASSQRVSRGFSGELFF.

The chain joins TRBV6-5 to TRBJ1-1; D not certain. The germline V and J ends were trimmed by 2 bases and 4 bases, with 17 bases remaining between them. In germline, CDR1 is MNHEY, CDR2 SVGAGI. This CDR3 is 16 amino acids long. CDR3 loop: CASSYVLFSSGTEAFF. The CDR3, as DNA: TGTGCCAGCAGTTACGTATTATTCTCCAGTGGCACTGAAGCTTTCTTT.

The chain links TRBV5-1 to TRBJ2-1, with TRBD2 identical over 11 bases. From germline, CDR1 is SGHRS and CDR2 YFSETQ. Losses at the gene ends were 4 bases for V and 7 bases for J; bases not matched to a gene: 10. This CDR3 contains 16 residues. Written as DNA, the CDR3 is TGCGCCAGCAGCCCTATGACTAGCGGGACTTTAAATGAGCAGTTCTTC. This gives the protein CASSPMTSGTLNEQFF. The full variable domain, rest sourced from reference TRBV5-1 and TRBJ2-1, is KAGVTQTPRYLIKTRGQQVTLSCSPISGHRSVSWYQQTPGQGLQFLFEYFSETQRNKGNFPGRFSGRQFSNSRSEMNVSTLELGDSALYLCASSPMTSGTLNEQFFGPGTRLTVL.

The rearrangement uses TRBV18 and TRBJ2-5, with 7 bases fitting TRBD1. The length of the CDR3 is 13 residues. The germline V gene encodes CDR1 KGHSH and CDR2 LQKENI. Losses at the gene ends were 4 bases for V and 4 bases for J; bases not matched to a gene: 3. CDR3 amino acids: CASSQGARETQYF. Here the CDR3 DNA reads TGTGCCAGCTCACAGGGGGCGAGAGAGACCCAGTACTTC. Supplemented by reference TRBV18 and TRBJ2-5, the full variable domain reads NAGVMQNPRHLVRRRGQEARLRCSPMKGHSHVYWYRQLPEEGLKFMVYLQKENIIDESGMPKERFSAEFPKEGPSILRIQQVVRGDSAAYFCASSQGARETQYFGPGTRLLVL.

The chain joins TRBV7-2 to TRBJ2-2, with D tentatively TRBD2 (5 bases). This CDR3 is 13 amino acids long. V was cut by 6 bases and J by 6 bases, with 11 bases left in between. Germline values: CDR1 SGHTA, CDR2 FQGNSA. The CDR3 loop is CASREARSGELFF. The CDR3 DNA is TGTGCCAGCAGGGAGGCGAGGTCCGGGGAGCTGTTTTTT.

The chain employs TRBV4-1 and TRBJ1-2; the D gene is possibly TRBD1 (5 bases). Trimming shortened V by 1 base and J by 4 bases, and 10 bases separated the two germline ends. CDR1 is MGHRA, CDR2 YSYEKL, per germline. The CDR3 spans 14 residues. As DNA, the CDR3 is TGCGCCAGCAGCCAAGCTTTGGGGCGCTATGGCTACACCTTC. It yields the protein CASSQALGRYGYTF.

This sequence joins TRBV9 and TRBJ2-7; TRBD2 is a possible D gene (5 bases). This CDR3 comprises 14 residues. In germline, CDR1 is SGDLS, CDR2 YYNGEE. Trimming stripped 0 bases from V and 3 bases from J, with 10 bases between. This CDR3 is CASSVEGENYEQYF. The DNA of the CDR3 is TGTGCCAGCAGCGTAGAGGGAGAGAACTACGAGCAGTACTTC.

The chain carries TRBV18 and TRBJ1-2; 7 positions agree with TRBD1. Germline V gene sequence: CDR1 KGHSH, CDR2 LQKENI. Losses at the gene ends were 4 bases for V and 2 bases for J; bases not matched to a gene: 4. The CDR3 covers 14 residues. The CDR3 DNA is TGTGCCAGCTCACAACAGACAGGGAACTATGGCTACACCTTC. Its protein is CASSQQTGNYGYTF.

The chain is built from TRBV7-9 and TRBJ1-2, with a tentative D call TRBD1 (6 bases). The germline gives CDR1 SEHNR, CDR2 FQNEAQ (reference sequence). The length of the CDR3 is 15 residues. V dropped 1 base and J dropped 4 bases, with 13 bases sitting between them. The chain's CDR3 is CASSLETGSVYGYTF. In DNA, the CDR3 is TGTGCCAGCAGCTTAGAGACAGGCAGCGTCTATGGCTACACCTTC.

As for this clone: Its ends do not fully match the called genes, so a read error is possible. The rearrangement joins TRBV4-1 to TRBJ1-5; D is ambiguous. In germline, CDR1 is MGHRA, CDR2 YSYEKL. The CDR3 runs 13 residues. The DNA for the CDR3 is TGCGCCACCAGCAGGAAATCGGGGCAGCCCCAGCATTTT. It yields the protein CATSRKSGQPQHF.

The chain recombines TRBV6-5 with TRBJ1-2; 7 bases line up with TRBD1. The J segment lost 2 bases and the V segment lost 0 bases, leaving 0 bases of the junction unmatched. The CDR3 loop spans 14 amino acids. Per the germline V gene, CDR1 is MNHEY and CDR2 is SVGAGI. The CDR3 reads CASSYSDRNYGYTF. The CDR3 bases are TGTGCCAGCAGTTACTCGGACAGGAACTATGGCTACACCTTC.

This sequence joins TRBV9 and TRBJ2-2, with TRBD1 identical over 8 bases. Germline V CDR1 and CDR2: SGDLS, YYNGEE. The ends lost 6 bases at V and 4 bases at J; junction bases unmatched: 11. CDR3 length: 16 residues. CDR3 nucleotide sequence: TGTGCCAGCACCCCCGGAAGAACAGGGGGCACCGGGGAGCTGTTTTTT. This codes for CASTPGRTGGTGELFF.

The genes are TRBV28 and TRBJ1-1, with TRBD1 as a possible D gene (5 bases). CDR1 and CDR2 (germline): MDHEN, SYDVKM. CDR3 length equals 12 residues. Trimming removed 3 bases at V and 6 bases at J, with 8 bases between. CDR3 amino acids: CASSFRGAEAFF. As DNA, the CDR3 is TGTGCCAGCAGTTTTCGGGGGGCTGAAGCTTTCTTT.